Presented here are 19 T cell receptor beta chains from one specimen sequenced in a study of blood T cell repertoires in COVID-19. TCRdb keeps only in-frame clones here, not all; method: immunoSEQ multiplex PCR. The table includes over 200,000 clones, around 90% detected once. Sample: PBMCs or T cells enriched from blood (not recorded which). The receptors stem from a man aged 30 to 45 who had been exposed to COVID-19.

The chain has TRBV7-7 and TRBJ2-2, with D possibly being TRBD2 (5 bases). V gave up 7 bases and J gave up 7 bases, with 16 bases separating them. The CDR3 runs 14 residues. Germline V gene sequence: CDR1 SSHAT, CDR2 FNYEAQ (reference sequence). The CDR3 bases are TGTGCCAGCACCCGTGCGGTCGGGGACGGGGAGCTGTTTTTT. Translating it yields CASTRAVGDGELFF. Combining the CDR3 with reference TRBV7-7 and TRBJ2-2 gives the whole variable domain GAGVSQSPRYKVTKRGQDVTLRCDPISSHATLYWYQQALGQGPEFLTYFNYEAQPDKSGLPSDRFSAERPEGSISTLTIQRTEQRDSAMYRCASTRAVGDGELFFGEGSRLTVL.

V and J are TRBV10-3 and TRBJ2-1; 7 bases agree with TRBD1. With 6 bases clipped from V and 6 bases from J, the junction kept 11 bases outside the gene matches. There are 15 residues in the CDR3. Germline-derived CDR1 and CDR2 are ENHRY and SYGVKD. CDR3 amino acids: CAIRSRQGVSNEQFF. The CDR3 DNA reads TGTGCCATCAGATCCAGACAGGGAGTGAGCAATGAGCAGTTCTTC.

The sample holds one count of this clone. The chain carries TRBV30 and TRBJ1-3; perhaps TRBD1 as D (5 bases). The length of the CDR3 is 19 residues. CDR1 GTSNPN and CDR2 SVGIG come from the germline V gene (reference sequence). With 2 bases removed from V and 0 bases from J, the gap between germline ends came to 23 bases. The CDR3 sequence is CAWSIRGSNFNPSGNTIYF. Here the CDR3 DNA reads TGTGCCTGGAGTATTAGGGGATCCAACTTTAACCCCTCTGGAAACACCATATATTTT.

The chain uses TRBV30 and TRBJ1-2, with 10 bases that match TRBD1. V lost 5 bases to trimming and J lost 2 bases; unmatched junction nucleotides: 2. Germline V gives CDR1 GTSNPN, CDR2 SVGIG (reference sequence). This CDR3 is 13 amino acids long. CDR3 protein: CAWWTGGNYGYTF. CDR3 DNA: TGTGCCTGGTGGACAGGGGGAAACTATGGCTACACCTTC.

In its sample, this clone was seen a few times. J is TRBJ2-3 and V is TRBV5-1; TRBD1 is a possible D gene (5 bases). The CDR3 totals 15 residues. Germline V lookup: CDR1 SGHRS, CDR2 YFSETQ. V was pared by 6 bases and J by 3 bases, with 17 bases between. DNA for the CDR3: TGCGCCAGCATCTCCGCGGACATCGGTACAGATACGCAGTATTTT. It encodes CASISADIGTDTQYF.

The sample holds a few counts of this clone. V usage is TRBV21-1 and J usage is TRBJ1-1; the D call TRBD1 from the table was never checked on the DNA. TRBV21-1 is shown as a pseudogene. The CDR3 spans 16 residues. The CDR3 protein is CASSDRQGARNTEAFF. CDR3 bases: TGTGCCAGCAGCGACCGACAGGGGGCGCGTAACACTGAAGCTTTCTTT.

The chain joins TRBV3-1 (or the pseudogene TRBV3-2) to TRBJ2-3; 7 bases line up with TRBD2. This CDR3 is 13 amino acids long. Germline trimming cut 0 bases from V and 9 bases from J; bases unmatched to any gene: 3. Germline V lookup: CDR1 LGHDT, CDR2 YNNKEL (reference sequence). CDR3 loop: CASSQDLGRTQYF. The CDR3 coding sequence is TGTGCCAGCAGCCAAGATCTCGGGAGGACGCAGTATTTT.

The genes are TRBV9 and TRBJ1-2; TRBD1 matches 8 bases. The junction had 5 bases not matched to a gene; V was cut back by 4 bases and J by 0 bases. Germline-derived CDR1 and CDR2 are SGDLS and YYNGEE. CDR3 length: 15 residues. For the CDR3, the DNA is TGTGCCAGCAGCTCAGGGACAGGAGCTAACTATGGCTACACCTTC. Translating it yields CASSSGTGANYGYTF.

The CDR3 DNA sequence: TGTGCCAGTAGGGACCTGACAGATCTCCCCCAGCATTTT. This translates into CASRDLTDLPQHF. This chain joins TRBV19 and TRBJ1-5, with D maybe TRBD1 (5 bases). Germline lookup yields CDR1 LNHDA and CDR2 SQIVND (reference sequence). Trimming took off 6 bases at V and 10 bases at J, with 16 bases between the two ends. The CDR3 totals 13 residues.

This clone has a single count. Here the CDR3 reads CATRRGTGTGELFF. Written as DNA, the CDR3 is TGTGCCACCCGAAGGGGGACGGGCACCGGGGAGCTGTTTTTT. The V gene is TRBV19, the J gene TRBJ2-2; D perhaps matches TRBD1 (6 bases). This CDR3 is built from 14 residues. V lost 10 bases and J lost 4, with 16 bases in between. CDR1 is LNHDA and CDR2 is SQIVND in the germline V gene (reference sequence). Based on the CDR3 plus reference TRBV19 and TRBJ2-2, the full variable domain is DGGITQSPKYLFRKEGQNVTLSCEQNLNHDAMYWYRQDPGQGLRLIYYSQIVNDFQKGDIAEGYSVSREKKESFPLTVTSAQKNPTAFYLCATRRGTGTGELFFGEGSRLTVL.

This chain connects TRBV4-2 to TRBJ2-3; a possible D gene is TRBD2 (6 bases). The CDR3 runs to 16 residues. Germline values: CDR1 LGHNA, CDR2 YNFKEQ. V was pared by 0 bases and J by 4 bases, with 14 bases between. CDR3 in DNA: TGTGCCAGCAGCCAAGACCAGGTAGCGGTGGCAGATACGCAGTATTTT. Translation gives CASSQDQVAVADTQYF.

The CDR3 loop is CASSFRGRETQYF. CDR3 sequence (DNA): TGTGCCAGCAGTTTCCGAGGGAGAGAGACCCAGTACTTC. This chain joins TRBV27 and TRBJ2-5; maybe TRBD2 (5 bases). Germline CDR1 is MNHEY and CDR2 is SMNVEV (reference sequence). The V and J ends lost 3 bases and 4 bases respectively, with 9 bases between them. The CDR3 sequence is 13 residues long.

The CDR3 sequence is CASSGVNNYGYTF. The CDR3 region has the DNA TGTGCCAGCAGTGGTGTCAATAACTATGGCTACACCTTC. The rearrangement joins TRBV2 to TRBJ1-2; D is unclear. The CDR3 is made up of 13 amino acids. Trimming cost V 4 bases and J 1 base, with 7 bases left between them. Per germline, CDR1 SNHLY and CDR2 FYNNEI.

CDR3 protein: CATSDPRTAGETQYF. The CDR3 nucleotides read TGTGCCACCAGTGATCCTCGGACAGCCGGCGAGACCCAGTACTTC. The chain joins TRBV24-1 to TRBJ2-5, with D tentatively TRBD1 (6 bases). The CDR3 has 15 amino acids. Germline V gene lookup returns CDR1 KGHDR and CDR2 SFDVKD. V lost 3 bases and J lost 5, with 15 bases in between.

The rearrangement uses TRBV29-1 and TRBJ1-2, with a weak D call TRBD1 (6 bases). This CDR3 is 16 amino acids long. Germline CDR1 and CDR2: SQVTM and ANQGSEA. Trimming cost V 4 bases and J 8 bases, with 26 bases left between them. The CDR3, as DNA: TGCAGCGTTGCTTGGGACACTCCCTACTACGGGCTCGGCTACACCTTC. Its translation: CSVAWDTPYYGLGYTF.

The chain employs TRBV6-5 and TRBJ1-2, with 7 bases aligning to TRBD1. The CDR3 has 14 amino acids. From germline, CDR1 is MNHEY and CDR2 SVGAGI. V shed 3 bases and J 4 bases; nucleotides not matched to a gene: 5. The CDR3 region has the DNA TGTGCCAGCAGTTATAAGACAGGGCTCTATGGCTACACCTTC. It codes for CASSYKTGLYGYTF.

The rearrangement links TRBV29-1 to TRBJ2-2; D remains ambiguous. CDR3 length: 13 amino acids. Germline-derived CDR1 and CDR2 are SQVTM and ANQGSEA. Trimming pared 2 bases from V and 6 bases from J, leaving 10 bases between. The CDR3 DNA reads TGCAGCGTTGAACCGGTAGTGCCCGGGGAGCTGTTTTTT. Amino acids: CSVEPVVPGELFF.

The chain uses TRBV11-3 and TRBJ2-2; TRBD2 might be the D (6 bases). With 1 base removed from V and 7 bases from J, the gap between germline ends came to 10 bases. The CDR3 runs to 14 residues. CDR1 and CDR2 from the germline V gene are SGHNT and YENEEA. CDR3 nucleotides: TGTGCCAGCAGCTTAGGACTAGATGACGGGGAGCTGTTTTTT. Its protein is CASSLGLDDGELFF.

This clone occurred once. The gene calls are TRBV18 and TRBJ1-1, with D maybe TRBD1 (5 bases). Germline V gene lookup returns CDR1 KGHSH and CDR2 LQKENI. This CDR3 contains 15 residues. Between the trimmed V and J ends, which lost 3 bases and 5 bases, there was a span of 16 bases. The DNA for the CDR3 is TGTGCCAGCTCACCGCCGTACGGGGGTAAAACTGAAGCTTTCTTT. It encodes CASSPPYGGKTEAFF.